These T cell receptor beta chains were read from a single sample in a study of Graves' ophthalmopathy and Graves' hyperthyroidism. TCRdb analysed the multiplex PCR reads with MiXCR anew, one entry per CDR3 protein. The table shows a few hundred thousand distinct CDR3 sequences, with roughly 21% occurring only once. Sequencing was carried out using peripheral blood. These TCRs come from a young woman with stable Graves' hyperthyroidism. Each CDR3 is given with its conserved first and last residue. A D gene is named only where the DNA matches it firmly.

d_gene	v_gene	j_gene	CDR3aa
-	TRBV29-1	TRBJ2-5	CSVGTKYQETQYF
-	TRBV9	TRBJ2-5	CASSVYREGTQYF
-	TRBV6-2/TRBV6-3	TRBJ2-7	CASGKVWQYF
TRBD2	TRBV20-1	TRBJ2-2	CSALPGLPIANTGELFF
-	TRBV28	TRBJ1-1	CASSLISWQTEAFF
-	TRBV2	TRBJ2-2	CASSPRVTGELFF
-	TRBV3-1	TRBJ2-6	CASSYTRGAFGANVLTF
-	TRBV14	TRBJ1-2	CASSQERRYGYTF
TRBD1	TRBV11-2	TRBJ1-3	CASSLGGQASGNTIYF
TRBD1	TRBV6-1	TRBJ2-7	CASSGSPGTAYEQYF
-	TRBV6-5	TRBJ1-2	CASSYSVGRGYGYTF
TRBD2	TRBV2	TRBJ2-4	CASTSGGGRNIQYF
TRBD2	TRBV6-2/TRBV6-3	TRBJ2-7	CASSYLDSGGEQYF
-	TRBV2	TRBJ2-5	CASSYSVLSGETQYF
-	TRBV11-2	TRBJ2-2	CASSFSSASPSGELFF
TRBD1	TRBV7-9	TRBJ1-1	CASSQTRDSEAFF
TRBD1	TRBV7-8	TRBJ2-6	CASSLNRGTGANVLTF
-	TRBV6-5	TRBJ1-2	CASSWGGGGYGYTF
TRBD1	TRBV12-3/TRBV12-4	TRBJ1-2	CASCFEPGQGNGYTF
TRBD1	TRBV7-8	TRBJ1-1	CASSFSGQGLNTEAFF
-	TRBV6-5	TRBJ2-7	CASKGPRRYEQYF
-	TRBV27	TRBJ2-7	CASSLFQEAYEQYF
-	TRBV28	TRBJ2-7	CASSLLGIDYEQYF
-	TRBV7-2	TRBJ2-2	CASSYTSSWTGELFF
TRBD1	TRBV12-3/TRBV12-4	TRBJ1-5	CASSGTVGNQPQHF
-	TRBV12-3/TRBV12-4	TRBJ1-2	CASSLSSRRQIYTF
-	TRBV6-1	TRBJ1-3	CASSEVPGNTIYF
TRBD1	TRBV6-1	TRBJ1-2	CASTPGQIYGYTF
TRBD1	TRBV6-1	TRBJ1-2	CASSGTGGDYGYTF
TRBD2	TRBV7-2	TRBJ2-5	CASSYGLAGVSETQYF
-	TRBV6-5	TRBJ1-6	CASSYVVRQGKGSPLHF